Reported below is one T cell receptor (beta chain). These data originate in a study of blood T cell repertoires in COVID-19. Study information: Both acute and convalescent COVID-19 samples were obtained from the United States, Italy and Spain. PBMCs, B-cell-depleted T cells, or T cells were the source of the cDNA or gDNA that made up the material.

Source study methods: Amplification from reference gene primers served as the basis for estimated nucleated cell counts. Measured with immunoSEQ multiplex PCR; TCRdb has only the in-frame clones, and not every one. The D gene and trimming were derived from the DNA, and the V and J assignments and clone size from that table. The table lists some 250,000 clones, about four fifths of them singletons. Germline loops: CDR1 MNHNY, CDR2 SVGAGI (reference sequence). Trimming stripped 6 bases from V and 1 base from J, with 16 bases between. This CDR3 comprises 15 residues. Material for sequencing was peripheral blood. This TCR was sampled from an elderly woman with acute or convalescent COVID-19. The chain recombines TRBV6-6 with TRBJ2-7; possibly TRBD1 for D (5 bases). CDR3 loop: CASSPYGHSSYEQYF. The DNA of the CDR3 is TGTGCCAGCAGCCCCTACGGACATTCTTCCTACGAGCAGTACTTC.